Sequencing of this T cell receptor (beta chain) was carried out in a study of radiotherapy plus CTLA-4 blockade in lung cancer. The data were produced by immunoSEQ multiplex PCR, yet TCRdb's version contains in-frame clones alone and is incomplete. The table records about 98,000 clones, approximately 86% of them present only once. The CDR3 totals 13 residues. From germline, CDR1 is SGHRS and CDR2 YFSETQ. V lost 2 bases and J lost 2, with 6 bases in between. V and J are TRBV5-1 and TRBJ2-3; D unresolved. The source is a human donor with non-small cell lung cancer that progressed on radiotherapy plus ipilimumab. Sequenced material: peripheral blood, taken from a patient treated with radiotherapy plus ipilimumab. CDR3 loop: CASSFSATDTQYF. CDR3 DNA sequence: TGCGCCAGCAGCTTCTCTGCCACAGATACGCAGTATTTT.